This paragraph reports one T cell receptor beta chain. In the original workflow: Reference gene primers were amplified, and this amplification served to estimate nucleated cell counts. TCRdb keeps only in-frame clones here, not all; method: immunoSEQ multiplex PCR. Clonal size and the V and J genes are those of that table, whereas D and trimming came from the DNA. Of fewer than 200,000 clones in the sample, around 80% are singletons; the top ten hold 8.1%. These data are taken from a study of blood T cell repertoires in COVID-19. The wider study: Spain, Italy and the United States supplied samples that represented acute and convalescent COVID-19. T cells, B-cell-depleted T cells, or PBMCs provided the cDNA or gDNA that served as material.

Germline V CDR1 and CDR2: KGHDR, SFDVKD. J lost 5 bases, V lost 5 bases, and 19 bases had no gene match. This CDR3 contains 18 residues. Sample: peripheral blood. The clonotype originates from a man in his fifties or sixties with acute or convalescent COVID-19. The chain links TRBV24-1 to TRBJ2-5, with 7 bases aligning to TRBD2. CDR3 in amino acids: CATSGWEGRGQVRETQYF. The CDR3 DNA reads as TGTGCCACCAGTGGTTGGGAGGGGAGAGGACAAGTCAGGGAGACCCAGTACTTC.